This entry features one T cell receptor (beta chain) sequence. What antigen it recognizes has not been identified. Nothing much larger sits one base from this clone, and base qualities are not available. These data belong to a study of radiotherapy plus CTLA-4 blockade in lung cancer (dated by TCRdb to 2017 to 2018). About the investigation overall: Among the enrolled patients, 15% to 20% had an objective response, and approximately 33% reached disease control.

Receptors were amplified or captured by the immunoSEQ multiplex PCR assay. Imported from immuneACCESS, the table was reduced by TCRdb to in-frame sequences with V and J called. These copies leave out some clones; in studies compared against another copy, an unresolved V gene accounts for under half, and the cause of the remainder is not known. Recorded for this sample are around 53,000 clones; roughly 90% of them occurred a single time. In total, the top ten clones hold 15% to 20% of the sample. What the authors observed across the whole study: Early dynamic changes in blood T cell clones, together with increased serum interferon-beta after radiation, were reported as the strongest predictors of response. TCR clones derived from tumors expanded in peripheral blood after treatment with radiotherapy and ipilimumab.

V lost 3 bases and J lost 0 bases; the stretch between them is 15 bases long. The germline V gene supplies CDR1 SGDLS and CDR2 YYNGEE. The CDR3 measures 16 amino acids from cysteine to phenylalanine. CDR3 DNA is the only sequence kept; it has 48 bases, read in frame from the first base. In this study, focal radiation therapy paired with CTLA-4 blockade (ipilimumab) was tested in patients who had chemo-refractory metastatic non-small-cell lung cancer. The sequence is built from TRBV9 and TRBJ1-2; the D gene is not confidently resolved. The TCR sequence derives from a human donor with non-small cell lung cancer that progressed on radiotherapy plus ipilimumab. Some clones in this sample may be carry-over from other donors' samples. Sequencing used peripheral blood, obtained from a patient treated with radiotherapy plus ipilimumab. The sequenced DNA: TGTGCCAGCAGCGATCGCATAATACTCCCTAACTATGGCTACACCTTC. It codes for CASSDRIILPNYGYTF.